The clone carrying this TCR beta chain was counted once. Its antigen is currently unknown. Some clones are missing from TCRdb's copy, which holds only in-frame ones; the method was immunoSEQ multiplex PCR. This table has 100,000 to 150,000 clones, about 85% appearing once. This record comes from a study of T cell responses to AZD1222 COVID-19 vaccine. Second doses at about 4 or about 12 weeks were pooled. Whole-study results and caveats: Donors, mostly white British, included more females; clonal diversity was possibly underestimated. Increased Spike-specific TCR breadth and depth were observed after two AZD1222 doses.

This TCR came from an adult who received the AZD1222 COVID-19 vaccine. The specimen was peripheral blood, collected 28 days after the second AZD1222 dose.

Written as DNA, the CDR3 is TGTGCCAGCAGCTTGACAGGGAGTCCCAACTACGAGCAGTACTTC. Encoded protein: CASSLTGSPNYEQYF. The chain recombines TRBV7-8 with TRBJ2-7; 7 bases line up with TRBD1. The CDR3 loop spans 15 amino acids. The V and J ends lost 3 bases and 3 bases, in that order; junction bases with no gene match: 8. The germline CDR1 and CDR2 sequences are SGHVS and FQNEAQ. Drawing the rest from reference TRBV7-8 and TRBJ2-7, the complete variable domain is GAGVSQSPRYKVAKRGQDVALRCDPISGHVSLFWYQQALGQGPEFLTYFQNEAQLDKSGLPSDRFFAERPEGSVSTLKIQRTQQEDSAVYLCASSLTGSPNYEQYFGPGTRLTVT.